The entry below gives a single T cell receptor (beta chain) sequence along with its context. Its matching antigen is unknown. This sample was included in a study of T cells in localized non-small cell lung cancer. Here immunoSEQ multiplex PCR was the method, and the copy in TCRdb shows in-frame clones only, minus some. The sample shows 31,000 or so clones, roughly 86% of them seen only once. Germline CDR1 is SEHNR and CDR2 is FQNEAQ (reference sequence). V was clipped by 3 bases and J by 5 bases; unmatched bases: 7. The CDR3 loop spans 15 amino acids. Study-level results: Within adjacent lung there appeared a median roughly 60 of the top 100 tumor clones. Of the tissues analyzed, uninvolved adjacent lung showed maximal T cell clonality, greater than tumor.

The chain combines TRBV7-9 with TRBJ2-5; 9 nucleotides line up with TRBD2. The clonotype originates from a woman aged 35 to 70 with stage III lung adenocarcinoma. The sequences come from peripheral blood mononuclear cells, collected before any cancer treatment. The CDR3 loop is CASSLEAGGRETQYF. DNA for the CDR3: TGTGCCAGCAGCTTGGAAGCGGGGGGAAGGGAGACCCAGTACTTC.